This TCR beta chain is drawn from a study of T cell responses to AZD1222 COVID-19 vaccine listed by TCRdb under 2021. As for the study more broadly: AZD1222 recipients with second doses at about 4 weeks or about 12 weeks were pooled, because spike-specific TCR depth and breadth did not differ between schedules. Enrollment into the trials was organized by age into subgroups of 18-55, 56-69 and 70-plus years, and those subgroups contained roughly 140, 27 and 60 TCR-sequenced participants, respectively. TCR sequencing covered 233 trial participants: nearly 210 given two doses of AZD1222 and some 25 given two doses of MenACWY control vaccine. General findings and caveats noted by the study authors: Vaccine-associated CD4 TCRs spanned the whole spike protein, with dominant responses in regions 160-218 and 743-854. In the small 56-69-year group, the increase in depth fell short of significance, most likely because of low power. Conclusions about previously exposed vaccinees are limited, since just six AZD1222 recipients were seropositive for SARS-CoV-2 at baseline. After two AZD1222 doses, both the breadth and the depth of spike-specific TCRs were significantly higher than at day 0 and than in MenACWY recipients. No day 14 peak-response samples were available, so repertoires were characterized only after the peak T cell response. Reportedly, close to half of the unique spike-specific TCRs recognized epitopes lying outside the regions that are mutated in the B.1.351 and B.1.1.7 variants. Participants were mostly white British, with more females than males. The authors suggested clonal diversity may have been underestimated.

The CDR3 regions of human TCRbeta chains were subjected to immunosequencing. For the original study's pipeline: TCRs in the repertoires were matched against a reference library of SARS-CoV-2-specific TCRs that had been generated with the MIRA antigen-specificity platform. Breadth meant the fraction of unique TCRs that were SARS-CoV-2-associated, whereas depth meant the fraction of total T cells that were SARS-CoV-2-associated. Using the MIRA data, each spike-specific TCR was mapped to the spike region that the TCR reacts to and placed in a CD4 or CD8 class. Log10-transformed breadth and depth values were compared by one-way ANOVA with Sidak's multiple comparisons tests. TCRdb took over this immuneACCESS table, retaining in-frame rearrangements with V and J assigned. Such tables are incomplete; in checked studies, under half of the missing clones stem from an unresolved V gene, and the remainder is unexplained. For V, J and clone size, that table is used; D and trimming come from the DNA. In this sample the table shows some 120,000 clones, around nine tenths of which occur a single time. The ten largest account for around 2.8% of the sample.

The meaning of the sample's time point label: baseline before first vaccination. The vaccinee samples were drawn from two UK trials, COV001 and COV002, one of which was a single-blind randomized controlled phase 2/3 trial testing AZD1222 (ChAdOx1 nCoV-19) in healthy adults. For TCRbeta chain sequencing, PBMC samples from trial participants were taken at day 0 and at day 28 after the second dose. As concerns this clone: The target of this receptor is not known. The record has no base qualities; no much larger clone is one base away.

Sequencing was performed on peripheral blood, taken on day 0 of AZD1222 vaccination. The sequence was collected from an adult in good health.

The CDR3 corresponds to CASRYRDRGLLRGNTEAFF. The nucleotide sequence reads TGTGCCAGCAGATACCGGGACAGGGGACTCCTCAGGGGGAACACTGAAGCTTTCTTT. The V and J segments used are TRBV27 and TRBJ1-1, with 10 middle bases fitting TRBD1. As encoded in the germline V gene (reference sequence), CDR1 is MNHEY while CDR2 is SMNVEV. The CDR3 sequence holds 19 residues, the cysteine and phenylalanine included. Only the CDR3 region is kept as DNA, spanning 57 bases read in frame from base 1. V ends up 6 bases short and J 1 base short, with an unmatched junction base count of 17.